This T cell receptor beta chain was retrieved from a study of shared clonotypes between healthy human individuals. Assay execution took place at the deep level. Sequenced by immunoSEQ multiplex PCR; TCRdb stores in-frame clones only, minus some. The top ten hold more than 10% of the sample, which has 450,000 to 650,000 clones, around 78% seen once. About this clone itself: The antigen remains unidentified.

Study-wide points: Represented diversity (both genetic and exposure-history) was limited by the small number of donors.

The germline gives CDR1 SGHVS, CDR2 FQNEAQ. V lost 6 bases to trimming and J lost 8 bases; unmatched junction nucleotides: 14. The CDR3 has 16 amino acids. This chain uses TRBV7-8 with TRBJ2-1; 9 nucleotides align to TRBD2. The sequencing input was PBMCs. The clonotype was recovered from a woman in her 40s in good health. Some clones in this sample may be carry-over from other donors' samples. As DNA, the CDR3 is TGTGCCAGCAGACCCCGATCGGCGGGAGGGATGGATGAGCAGTTCTTC. Amino acids: CASRPRSAGGMDEQFF.